This T cell receptor beta chain was identified during a study of T cells in localized non-small cell lung cancer. The study's findings and limits: Heterogeneity is still possible, as just one tumor region was sequenced. Higher T cell density in the blood was associated with longer overall survival, whereas higher adjacent-lung clonality associated with shorter survival. Appearance in adjacent lung was seen for a median about 60 of the top 100 tumor clones. Clonality of T cells reached its maximum in uninvolved adjacent lung, surpassing tumor.

Germline CDR1 is SQVTM and CDR2 is ANQGSEA. The ends lost 4 bases at V and 3 bases at J; junction bases unmatched: 6. The CDR3 is made up of 13 amino acids. Clones were sequenced by immunoSEQ multiplex PCR, and TCRdb holds only the in-frame ones, with some missing. This sample has around 91,000 clones, with roughly 90% found just once. On this clone: As yet, its antigen is unknown.

The gene calls are TRBV29-1 and TRBJ2-7; TRBD1 matches at 7 bases. The sample was peripheral blood, taken before any cancer treatment. This TCR was sampled from a man aged 35 to 69 with stage I squamous cell lung carcinoma. The CDR3 reads CSVVGGTVYEQYF. The CDR3 DNA reads TGCAGCGTTGTGGGTGGGACAGTCTACGAGCAGTACTTC.